A single sample is the source of the 10 T cell receptor beta chains below, sequenced in a study of cytomegalovirus exposure and HLA in healthy donors (dated by TCRdb to 2017 to 2019). Libraries were constructed by the immunoSEQ multiplex PCR assay. The multiplex PCR relied on a mix of 60 forward primers for TCR Vbeta segments and 13 reverse primers for TCR Jbeta segments. Drawn from immuneACCESS, this table holds only the in-frame rearrangements with V and J called that TCRdb kept. Clones are partly lost; checked studies trace under half to an unresolved V gene and leave the rest unexplained. The sample table shows approximately 110,000 clones, and about 78% are seen once. The ten most abundant clones make up nearly 8.5% of the sample. The sample taken for sequencing was PBMCs. The receptor set was obtained from a woman aged 40 to 49 in good health and CMV-seropositive.

This rearrangement joins TRBV9 to TRBJ2-1; tentative D call: TRBD1 (6 bases). V shed 3 bases and J shed 12 bases, with 13 bases lying between them. CDR1 is SGDLS and CDR2 is YYNGEE in the germline V gene. The length of the CDR3 is 12 residues. The CDR3 region is CASSAYTGPQFF. The CDR3 coding sequence is TGTGCCAGCAGCGCGTACACAGGGCCGCAGTTCTTC.

This chain joins TRBV4-3 and TRBJ1-6; 9 bases are shared with TRBD1. V dropped 3 bases and J dropped 5; count of bases not matched to a gene: 2. The CDR3 contains 15 residues. Germline assignment: CDR1 LGHNA and CDR2 YSLEER. The DNA for the CDR3 is TGCGCCAGCAGCCACGGGGACAGGGATAATTCACCCCTCCACTTT. Amino acid sequence: CASSHGDRDNSPLHF.

V and J are TRBV10-3 and TRBJ1-6; D gene unclear. The CDR3 is made up of 12 amino acids. In germline, CDR1 is ENHRY, CDR2 SYGVKD. V shed 4 bases and J shed 7 bases, with 5 bases lying between them. The CDR3: CAISATNSPLHF. The CDR3 coding sequence is TGTGCCATCAGTGCTACCAATTCACCCCTCCACTTT.

Concerning this clone itself: The sample has other DNA sequences that encode this CDR3 too. V and J are TRBV7-3 and TRBJ2-5; tentative D call: TRBD1 (6 bases). Germline V gene sequence: CDR1 SGHTA, CDR2 FQGTGA. This CDR3 region has 14 residues. V was pared by 5 bases and J by 1 base, with 11 bases between. The CDR3 sequence is CASSPTGLQETQYF. CDR3 sequence (DNA): TGTGCCAGCAGCCCGACAGGCCTCCAAGAGACCCAGTACTTC.

The chain joins TRBV6-4 to TRBJ1-2; 9 bases are a match to TRBD1. The junction had 5 bases not matched to a gene; V was cut back by 6 bases and J by 6 bases. Germline lookup yields CDR1 MRHNA and CDR2 SNTAGT. CDR3 length: 13 amino acids. Here the CDR3 reads CASRRTGVDGYTF. CDR3 nucleotide sequence: TGTGCCAGCAGAAGGACAGGGGTAGATGGCTACACCTTC.

The chain recombines TRBV7-2 with TRBJ1-2; maybe TRBD1 (5 bases). V lost 5 bases and J lost 8, with 18 bases in between. CDR3 size: 14 residues. CDR1 and CDR2 from the germline V gene are SGHTA and FQGNSA. CDR3 nucleotide sequence: TGTGCCAGCAGCCCCCTCATAGGGGCGGGGGGCTACACCTTC. Amino acids: CASSPLIGAGGYTF.

This clone was observed a handful of times. The chain links TRBV21-1 to TRBJ1-3. TRBV21-1 is tagged as a pseudogene. This CDR3 comprises 16 residues. CDR3 sequence reads: CASSTSPGVYGNTIYF. The CDR3, as DNA: TGTGCCAGCAGCACGTCGCCGGGAGTGTATGGAAACACCATATATTTT.

The chain employs TRBV14 and TRBJ2-7; TRBD1 matches 10 bases. This CDR3 spans 14 amino acids. Germline values: CDR1 SGHDN, CDR2 FVKESK. Trimming took 5 bases from V and 6 from J; bases not matched to a gene: 7. The CDR3 DNA reads as TGTGCCAGCAGCGAGGGACAGGGGTATGGCGAGCAGTACTTC. Amino acid sequence: CASSEGQGYGEQYF.

The V and J genes are TRBV4-2 and TRBJ2-2; TRBD2 matches 8 bases. This CDR3 comprises 16 residues. Germline V gene lookup returns CDR1 LGHNA and CDR2 YNFKEQ. Trimming took 4 bases from V and 8 from J; bases not matched to a gene: 12. As DNA, the CDR3 is TGTGCCAGCAGCCGCGGGGGACTAGAACGAGGAGGGGAGCTGTTTTTT. It yields the protein CASSRGGLERGGELFF.

V is TRBV4-3 and J is TRBJ2-6; D gene unclear. Trimming stripped 0 bases from V and 1 base from J, with 7 bases between. CDR3 length: 16 amino acids. Germline V CDR1 and CDR2: LGHNA, YSLEER. Written as DNA, the CDR3 is TGCGCCAGCAGCCAAGAAACACCTTCTGGGGCCAACGTCCTGACTTTC. It is translated as CASSQETPSGANVLTF.